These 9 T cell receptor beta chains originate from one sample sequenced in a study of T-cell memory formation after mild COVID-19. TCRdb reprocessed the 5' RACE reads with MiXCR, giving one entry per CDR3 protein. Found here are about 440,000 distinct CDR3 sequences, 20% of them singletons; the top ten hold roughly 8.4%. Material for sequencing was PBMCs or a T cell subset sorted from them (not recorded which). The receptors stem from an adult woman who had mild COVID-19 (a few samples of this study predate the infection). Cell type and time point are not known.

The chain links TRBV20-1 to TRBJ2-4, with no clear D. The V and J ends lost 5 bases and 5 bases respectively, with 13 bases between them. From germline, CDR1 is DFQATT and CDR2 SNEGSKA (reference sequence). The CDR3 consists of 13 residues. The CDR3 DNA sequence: TGCAGTGCTCTATTCCGGCTGGAAAACATTCAGTACTTC. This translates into CSALFRLENIQYF.

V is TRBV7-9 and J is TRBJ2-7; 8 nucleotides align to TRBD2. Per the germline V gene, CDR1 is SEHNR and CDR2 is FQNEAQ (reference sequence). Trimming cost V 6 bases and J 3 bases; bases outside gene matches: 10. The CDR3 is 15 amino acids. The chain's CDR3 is CASSTTSGSFYEQYF. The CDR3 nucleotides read TGTGCCAGCAGTACCACTAGCGGTTCCTTCTACGAGCAGTACTTC.

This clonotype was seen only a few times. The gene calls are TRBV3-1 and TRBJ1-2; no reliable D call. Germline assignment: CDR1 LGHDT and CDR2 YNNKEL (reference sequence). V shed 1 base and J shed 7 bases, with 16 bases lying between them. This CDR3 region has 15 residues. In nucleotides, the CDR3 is TGTGCCAGCAGCCAAGGTACTATTCTGGAACCTGGCTACACCTTC. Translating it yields CASSQGTILEPGYTF.

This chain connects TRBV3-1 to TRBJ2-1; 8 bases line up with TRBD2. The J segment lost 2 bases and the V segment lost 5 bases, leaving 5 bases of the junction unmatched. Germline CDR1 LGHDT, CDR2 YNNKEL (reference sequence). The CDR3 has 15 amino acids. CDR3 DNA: TGTGCCAGCAGCTCCTCGGGGGGGCCCTACAATGAGCAGTTCTTC. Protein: CASSSSGGPYNEQFF.

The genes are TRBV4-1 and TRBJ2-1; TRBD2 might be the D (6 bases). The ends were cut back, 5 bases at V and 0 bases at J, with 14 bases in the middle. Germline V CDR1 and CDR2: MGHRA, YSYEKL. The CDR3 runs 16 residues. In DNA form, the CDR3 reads TGCGCCAGCAGCTCGGGCGGACTAAGCTCCTACAATGAGCAGTTCTTC. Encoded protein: CASSSGGLSSYNEQFF.

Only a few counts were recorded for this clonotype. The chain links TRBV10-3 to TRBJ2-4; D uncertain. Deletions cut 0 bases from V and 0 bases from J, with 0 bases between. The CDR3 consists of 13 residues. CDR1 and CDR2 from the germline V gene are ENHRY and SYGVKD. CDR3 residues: CAISESAKNIQYF. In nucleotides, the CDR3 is TGTGCCATCAGTGAGTCAGCCAAAAACATTCAGTACTTC.

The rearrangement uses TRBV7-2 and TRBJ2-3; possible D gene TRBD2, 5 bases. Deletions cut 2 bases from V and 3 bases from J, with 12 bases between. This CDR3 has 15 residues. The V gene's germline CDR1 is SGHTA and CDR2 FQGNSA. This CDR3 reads CASSLRTGRTDTQYF. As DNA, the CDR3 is TGTGCCAGCAGCTTACGGACTGGAAGGACAGATACGCAGTATTTT.

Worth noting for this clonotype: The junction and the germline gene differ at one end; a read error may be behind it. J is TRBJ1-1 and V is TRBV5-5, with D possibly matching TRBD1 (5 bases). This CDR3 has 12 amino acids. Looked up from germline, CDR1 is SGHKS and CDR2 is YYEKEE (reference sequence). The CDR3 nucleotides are TGTGCCAGCAGCTTTTCGGGGACTGGAGCTTTCTTT. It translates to CASSFSGTGAFF.

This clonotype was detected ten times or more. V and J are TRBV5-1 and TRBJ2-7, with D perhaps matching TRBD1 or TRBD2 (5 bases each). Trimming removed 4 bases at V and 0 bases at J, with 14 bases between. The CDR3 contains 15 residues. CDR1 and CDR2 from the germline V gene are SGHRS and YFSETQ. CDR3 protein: CASSPQGGSSYEQYF. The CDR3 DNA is TGCGCCAGCAGCCCTCAGGGTGGGAGCTCCTACGAGCAGTACTTC.